The subject of this entry is one T cell receptor (beta chain). What it binds is unknown. These data belong to a study of cytomegalovirus exposure and HLA in healthy donors. General study results and limits: A few CMV-associated chains proved CMV antigen-specific in vitro. Owing to their indistinguishability, certain V segments, notably TRBV6-2 and TRBV6-3, were excluded. As was reported, the classifier diagnosed cytomegalovirus status with high specificity and sensitivity.

The PCR was carried out with 60 Vbeta primers and 13 Jbeta primers. The assay was immunoSEQ multiplex PCR, and TCRdb's table has in-frame clones only and misses some. The sample yields about 190,000 clones, around 82% seen once. V dropped 8 bases and J dropped 2; count of bases not matched to a gene: 7. Germline V lookup: CDR1 MDHEN, CDR2 SYDVKM. The CDR3 extends over 14 amino acids. This clonotype originated in a man younger than 35 in good health and CMV-seronegative. The rearrangement joins TRBV28 to TRBJ2-7, with 9 nucleotides matching TRBD1. Sequencing used PBMCs. DNA for the CDR3: TGTGCCAGCTTGGACAGGGGTAAGACCTACGAGCAGTACTTC. Its protein product is CASLDRGKTYEQYF.